The 10 T cell receptor beta chains reported below all come from one sample, sequenced in a study of blood T cells in healthy people across ages. Through a sample-barcoded 5' primer and a J-beta primer mix, a second PCR was run for roughly 7 to 12 cycles. MiXCR, run by TCRdb on the 5' RACE reads, gives a single entry per CDR3 protein. Of some 710,000 distinct CDR3 sequences detected, approximately 21% appear once; the ten largest clones hold roughly a fifth. Sequenced sample: blood. These receptors all come from a man aged 65 to 79 in good health.

This clonotype was seen only a few times. The chain carries TRBV6-7 and TRBJ2-7; 7 nucleotides align to TRBD1. TRBV6-7 is filed as an ORF, its function uncertain. V trimming: 0 bases; J trimming: 0 bases; junction bases outside the gene matches: 5. This CDR3 has 16 residues. The CDR3 DNA sequence: TGTGCCAGCAGTTACTCGTACAGGGACAGCTCCTACGAGCAGTACTTC. Amino acid sequence: CASSYSYRDSSYEQYF.

This clonotype has a handful of counts. The CDR3 nucleotides are TGCGCCAGCAGCTTGGCGCTAGCGGGGTCCACAGATACGCAGTATTTT. This translates into CASSLALAGSTDTQYF. This chain joins TRBV5-1 and TRBJ2-3, with 9 bases identical to TRBD2. J gave up 2 bases and V 0 bases, and 4 bases lay outside the gene matches. This CDR3 spans 16 amino acids. The germline CDR1 and CDR2 sequences are SGHRS and YFSETQ.

This clonotype has more than one count but fewer than ten. This rearrangement joins TRBV19 to TRBJ2-7; maybe TRBD2 (6 bases). The CDR3 covers 15 residues. Germline V gene lookup returns CDR1 LNHDA and CDR2 SQIVND (reference sequence). The V gene lost 3 bases and the J gene lost 7 bases, with 19 bases spanning the gap. The CDR3 DNA reads TGTGCCAGTAGTATGCGGACGGGGGTCGCTGGGGAGCAGTACTTC. It translates to CASSMRTGVAGEQYF.

In this sample, this clonotype turned up a few times. The chain links TRBV7-2 to TRBJ2-1, with 13 bases that match TRBD2. The CDR3 is 16 residues long. V trimming: 5 bases; J trimming: 7 bases; junction bases outside the gene matches: 8. The germline V gene encodes CDR1 SGHTA and CDR2 FQGNSA. In DNA, the CDR3 is TGTGCCAGCAGCGACCGGACTAGCGGGAGTAATAATGAGCAGTTCTTC. Translating gives CASSDRTSGSNNEQFF.

A few counts support this clonotype. The chain carries TRBV21-1 and TRBJ2-5; whether TRBD1, the table's D call, matches the DNA was not checked. The DNA end lines up better with TRBJ2-7; the J call may be wrong. TRBV21-1 is recorded as a pseudogene. The CDR3 has 14 amino acids. The CDR3 sequence: CASSKNRDTYEQYV. The CDR3 DNA reads TGTGCCAGCAGCAAAAACAGGGATACCTACGAGCAGTACGTC.

CDR3 coding DNA: TGTGCCTGGGGGCATGGGATGAACACTGAAGCTTTCTTT. It codes for CAWGHGMNTEAFF. The rearrangement joins TRBV30 to TRBJ1-1; D remains unclear. In germline, CDR1 is GTSNPN, CDR2 SVGIG (reference sequence). V was pared by 5 bases and J by 0 bases, with 10 bases between. The CDR3 is 13 amino acids.

This chain connects TRBV20-1 to TRBJ2-5; TRBD1 is a possible D gene (6 bases). Germline V gene data show CDR1 as DFQATT and CDR2 as SNEGSKA (reference sequence). V was cut by 6 bases and J by 6 bases, with 14 bases left in between. The CDR3 consists of 12 residues. The CDR3 sequence: CSATTRGQTQYF. CDR3 DNA sequence: TGCAGTGCAACGACCAGGGGACAGACCCAGTACTTC.

This clonotype was seen once. The chain combines TRBV20-1 with TRBJ2-7; D is ambiguous. Germline CDR1 is DFQATT and CDR2 is SNEGSKA (reference sequence). The V end lost 1 base, the J end lost 2 bases, and 6 bases lay between the germline ends. The CDR3 has 12 amino acids. The CDR3 loop is CSARVPTYEQYF. CDR3 nucleotides: TGCAGTGCTAGAGTGCCTACCTACGAGCAGTACTTC.

The chain carries TRBV12-3 or TRBV12-4 and TRBJ2-2; 8 bases are shared with TRBD1. The junction had 7 bases not matched to a gene; V was cut back by 6 bases and J by 4 bases. The CDR3 is 15 residues long. The CDR3: CASSYGTGRTGELFF. CDR3 sequence (DNA): TGTGCCAGCAGCTACGGGACAGGACGCACCGGGGAGCTGTTTTTT.

This chain joins TRBV29-1 and TRBJ2-7; D perhaps matches TRBD2 (6 bases). Matching the DNA end better, TRBJ2-1 makes the J call doubtful. This CDR3 has 14 amino acids. The germline V gene encodes CDR1 SQVTM and CDR2 ANQGSEA. The chain's CDR3 is CSVEPRGTYNEQFF. The CDR3 coding sequence is TGCAGCGTTGAGCCCCGCGGGACCTACAATGAGCAGTTCTTC.